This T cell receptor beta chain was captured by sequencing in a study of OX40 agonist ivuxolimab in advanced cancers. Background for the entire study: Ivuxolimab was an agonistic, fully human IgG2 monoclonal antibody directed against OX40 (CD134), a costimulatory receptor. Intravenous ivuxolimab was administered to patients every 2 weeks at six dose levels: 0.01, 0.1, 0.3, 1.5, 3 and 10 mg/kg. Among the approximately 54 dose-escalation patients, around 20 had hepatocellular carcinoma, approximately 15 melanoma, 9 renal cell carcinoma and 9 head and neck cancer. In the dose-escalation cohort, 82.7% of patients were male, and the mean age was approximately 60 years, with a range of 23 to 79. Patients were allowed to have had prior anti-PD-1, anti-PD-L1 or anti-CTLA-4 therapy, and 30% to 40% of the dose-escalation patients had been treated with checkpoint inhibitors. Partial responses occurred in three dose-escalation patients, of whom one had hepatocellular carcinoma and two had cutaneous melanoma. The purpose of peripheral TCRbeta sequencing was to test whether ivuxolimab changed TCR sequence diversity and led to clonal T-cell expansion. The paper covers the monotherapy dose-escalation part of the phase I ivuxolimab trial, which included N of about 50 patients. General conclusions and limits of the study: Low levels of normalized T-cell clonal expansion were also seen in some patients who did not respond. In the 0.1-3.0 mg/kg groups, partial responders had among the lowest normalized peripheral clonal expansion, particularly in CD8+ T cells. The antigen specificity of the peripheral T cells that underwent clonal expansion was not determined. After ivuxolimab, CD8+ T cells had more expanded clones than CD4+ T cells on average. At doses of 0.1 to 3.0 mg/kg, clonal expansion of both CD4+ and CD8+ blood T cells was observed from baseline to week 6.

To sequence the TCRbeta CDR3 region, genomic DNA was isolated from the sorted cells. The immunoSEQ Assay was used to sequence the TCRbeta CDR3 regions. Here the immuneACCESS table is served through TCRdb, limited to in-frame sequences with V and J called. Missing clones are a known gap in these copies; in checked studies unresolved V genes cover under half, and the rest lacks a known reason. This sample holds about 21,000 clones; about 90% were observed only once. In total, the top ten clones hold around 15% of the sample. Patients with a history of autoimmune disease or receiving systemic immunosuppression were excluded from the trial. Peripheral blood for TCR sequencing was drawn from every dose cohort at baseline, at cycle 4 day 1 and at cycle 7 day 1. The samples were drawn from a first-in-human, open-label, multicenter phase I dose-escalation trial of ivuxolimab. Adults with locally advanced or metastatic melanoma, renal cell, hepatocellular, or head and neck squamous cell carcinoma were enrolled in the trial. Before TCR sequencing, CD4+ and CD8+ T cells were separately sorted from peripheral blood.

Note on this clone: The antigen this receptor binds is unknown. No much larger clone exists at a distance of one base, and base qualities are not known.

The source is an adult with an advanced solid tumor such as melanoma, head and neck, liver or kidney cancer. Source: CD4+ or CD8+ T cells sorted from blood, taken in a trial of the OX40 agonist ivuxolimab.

The DNA is TGTGCCAGTAGTATCTCTTCCCAATCCGAGCAGTACTTC. This gives the protein CASSISSQSEQYF. The V and J genes are TRBV19 and TRBJ2-7; the D gene assignment is ambiguous. The CDR3 has 13 amino acids, counting the end cysteine and phenylalanine. Just CDR3 DNA is preserved here, 39 bases in frame from base 1. CDR1 and CDR2 (LNHDA, SQIVND) derive from the germline V gene (reference sequence). V is clipped by 3 bases and J by 6 bases, and the sequence between their germline boundaries is 12 bases long.